This T cell receptor (beta chain) was profiled in a study of cytomegalovirus exposure and HLA in healthy donors. Points from the study as a whole: In the analysis, some V segments, TRBV6-2 and TRBV6-3 included, were excluded as indistinguishable. Earlier analysis looked at TCR beta V segments, and most were productive about 87% or about 30% of the time. It was fewer than 200 TCR beta chains that were listed as cytomegalovirus-associated.

A note on this clone: Its antigen remains unknown.

PCR was performed using 60 Vbeta and 13 Jbeta primers. Measured with immunoSEQ multiplex PCR; TCRdb has only the in-frame clones, and not every one. The table has 150,000 to 200,000 clones, around three quarters seen once. With 1 base removed from V and 0 bases from J, the gap between germline ends came to 13 bases. Germline CDR1 is PRHDT and CDR2 is FYEKMQ (reference sequence). This CDR3 has 17 amino acids. Though probably carrying unrecorded immune exposures, donors were nominally healthy at sampling. This chain uses TRBV13 with TRBJ1-3; possible D gene TRBD1, 5 bases. The specimen sequenced was PBMCs. This TCR came from a boy between 5 and 17 years old in good health and CMV-seronegative. The CDR3 sequence: CASSLDQGSYSGNTIYF. CDR3 bases: TGTGCCAGCAGCTTAGACCAGGGATCCTACTCTGGAAACACCATATATTTT.